The entry below describes one T cell receptor (beta chain). From germline, CDR1 is SGDLS and CDR2 YYNGEE. Trimming took 0 bases from V and 7 from J; bases not matched to a gene: 5. This CDR3 comprises 16 residues. This entry comes from a study of blood T cell repertoires in COVID-19. At the level of the study: There were acute and convalescent COVID-19 samples, and they came from the United States, Italy and Spain.

Seattle's enrolled individuals joined amid active infection and were then monitored longitudinally. Original processing methods: Reference gene primer amplification yielded estimated nucleated cell counts. The method was immunoSEQ multiplex PCR; TCRdb's version includes in-frame clones alone and lacks a portion of them. The DNA gave D and trimming, while V, J and clone size come from that table. This sample carries roughly 25,000 clones, roughly 74% of them seen once, and the ten largest clones take approximately 7%. The specimen sequenced was peripheral blood. The clonotype was recovered from a man aged 45-60 years with COVID-19, enrolled during active disease. The J gene is TRBJ2-1, the V gene TRBV9, with 12 bases that match TRBD2. Here the CDR3 reads CASSVGLAGVSNEQFF. For the CDR3, the DNA is TGTGCCAGCAGCGTAGGACTAGCGGGAGTGTCAAATGAGCAGTTCTTC.